The 5 T cell receptor beta chains reported below all come from one sample, sequenced in a study of response to subunit inactivated influenza vaccine. From the RT-PCR reads, TCRdb called clonotypes with MiXCR, one entry per CDR3 protein. The sample contains roughly 550,000 distinct CDR3 sequences, under 30% of which appear only once. A further study also used this sample, focusing on T cells expressing NK-cell markers. This second study says: TCR beta libraries carry UMIs added by 5'RACE template switching.

The material sequenced was CD4+ T cells sorted from PBMCs, taken approximately 13 days after vaccination. These receptors all stem from a man aged 45-65 years who received an inactivated influenza vaccine.

This clonotype showed up just a few times. The V call is TRBV29-1, the J call TRBJ2-5; 9 positions match TRBD2. V was clipped by 4 bases and J by 4 bases; unmatched bases: 4. This CDR3 region has 13 residues. In germline, CDR1 is SQVTM, CDR2 ANQGSEA. The CDR3 DNA sequence: TGCAGCGTTGGTAGTAGCGGGAGAGAGACCCAGTACTTC. This translates into CSVGSSGRETQYF. The full variable domain, with the rest looked up from reference TRBV29-1 and TRBJ2-5, is SAVISQKPSRDICQRGTSLTIQCQVDSQVTMMFWYRQQPGQSLTLIATANQGSEATYESGFVIDKFPISRPNLTFSTLTVSNMSPEDSSIYLCSVGSSGRETQYFGPGTRLLVL.

A few counts support this clonotype. This chain uses TRBV15 with TRBJ2-7, with a tentative D call TRBD1 (6 bases). The V end was cut by 5 bases, the J end by 2 bases, with 10 bases between. There are 13 residues in the CDR3. Germline V CDR1 and CDR2: LNHNV, YYDKDF (reference sequence). CDR3: CATSRDIPYEQYF. CDR3 coding DNA: TGTGCCACCAGCCGGGACATTCCCTACGAGCAGTACTTC.

This clonotype was counted a few times. The CDR3 coding sequence is TGTGCCGTAGGCACAGATACGCAGTATTTT. The encoded protein is CAVGTDTQYF. The chain couples TRBV10-3 to TRBJ2-3; D gene ambiguous. V dropped 11 bases and J dropped 1 base, with 4 bases sitting between them. There are 10 residues in the CDR3. In germline, CDR1 is ENHRY, CDR2 SYGVKD.

A few counts support this clonotype. The gene calls are TRBV5-1 and TRBJ1-3, with D hard to call. Trimming removed 2 bases at V and 0 bases at J, with 6 bases between. The germline gives CDR1 SGHRS, CDR2 YFSETQ. This CDR3 is 14 amino acids long. This CDR3 is CASSFGDSGNTIYF. DNA for the CDR3: TGCGCCAGCAGCTTCGGAGACTCTGGAAACACCATATATTTT. The entire variable domain, with the rest obtained from reference TRBV5-1 and TRBJ1-3, is as follows: KAGVTQTPRYLIKTRGQQVTLSCSPISGHRSVSWYQQTPGQGLQFLFEYFSETQRNKGNFPGRFSGRQFSNSRSEMNVSTLELGDSALYLCASSFGDSGNTIYFGEGSWLTVV.

J is TRBJ2-2 and V is TRBV6-2 or TRBV6-3; perhaps TRBD2 as D (5 bases). With 3 bases removed from V and 5 bases from J, the gap between germline ends came to 19 bases. The CDR3 consists of 17 residues. CDR1 is MNHEY and CDR2 is SVGEGT in the germline V gene. For the CDR3, the DNA is TGTGCCAGCAGTTATATTCCGGGGTCCCCAAAGACCGGGGAGCTGTTTTTT. It encodes CASSYIPGSPKTGELFF.